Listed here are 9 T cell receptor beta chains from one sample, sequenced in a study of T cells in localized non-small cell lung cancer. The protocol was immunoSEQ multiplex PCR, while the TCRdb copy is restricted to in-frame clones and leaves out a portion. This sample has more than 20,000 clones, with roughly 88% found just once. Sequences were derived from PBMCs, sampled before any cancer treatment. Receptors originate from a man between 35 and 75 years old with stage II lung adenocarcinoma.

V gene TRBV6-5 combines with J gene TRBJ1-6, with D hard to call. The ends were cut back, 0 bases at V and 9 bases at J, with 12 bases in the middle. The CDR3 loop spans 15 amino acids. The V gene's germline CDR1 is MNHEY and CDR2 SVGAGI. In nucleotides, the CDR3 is TGTGCCAGCAGTTACTCGAGAGGGTCCCTTTCACCCCTCCACTTT. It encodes CASSYSRGSLSPLHF.

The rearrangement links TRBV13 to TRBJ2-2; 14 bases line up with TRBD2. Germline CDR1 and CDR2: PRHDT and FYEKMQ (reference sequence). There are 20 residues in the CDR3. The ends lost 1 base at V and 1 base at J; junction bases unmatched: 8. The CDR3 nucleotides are TGTGCCAGCAGCTTAGATCGGACTAGCGGGGGGCCCTGGAACACCGGGGAGCTGTTTTTT. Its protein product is CASSLDRTSGGPWNTGELFF.

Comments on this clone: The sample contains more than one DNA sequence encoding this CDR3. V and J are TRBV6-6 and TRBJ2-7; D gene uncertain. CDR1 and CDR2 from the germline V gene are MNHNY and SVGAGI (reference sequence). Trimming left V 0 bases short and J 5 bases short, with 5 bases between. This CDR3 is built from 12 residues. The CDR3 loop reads CASSYSTDEQYF. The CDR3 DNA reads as TGTGCCAGCAGTTACTCTACCGACGAGCAGTACTTC.

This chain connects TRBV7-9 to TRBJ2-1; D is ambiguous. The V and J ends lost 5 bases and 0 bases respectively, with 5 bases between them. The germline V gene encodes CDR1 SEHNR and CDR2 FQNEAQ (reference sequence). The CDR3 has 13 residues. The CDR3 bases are TGTGCCAGCAGCCCGCCCTCCTACAATGAGCAGTTCTTC. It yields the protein CASSPPSYNEQFF.

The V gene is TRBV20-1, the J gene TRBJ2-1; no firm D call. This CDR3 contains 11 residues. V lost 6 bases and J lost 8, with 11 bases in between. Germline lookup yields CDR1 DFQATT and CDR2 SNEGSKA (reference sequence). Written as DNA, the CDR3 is TGCAGTGCACCGTCAGTTGATGAGCAGTTCTTC. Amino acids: CSAPSVDEQFF.

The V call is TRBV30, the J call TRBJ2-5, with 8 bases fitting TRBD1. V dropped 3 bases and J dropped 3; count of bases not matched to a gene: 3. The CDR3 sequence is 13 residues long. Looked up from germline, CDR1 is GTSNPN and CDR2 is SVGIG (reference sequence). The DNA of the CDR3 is TGTGCCTGGAGGCCAGGGGGCGAAGAGACCCAGTACTTC. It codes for CAWRPGGEETQYF. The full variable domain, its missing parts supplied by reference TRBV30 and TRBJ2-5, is SQTIHQWPATLVQPVGSPLSLECTVEGTSNPNLYWYRQAAGRGLQLLFYSVGIGQISSEVPQNLSASRPQDRQFILSSKKLLLSDSGFYLCAWRPGGEETQYFGPGTRLLVL.

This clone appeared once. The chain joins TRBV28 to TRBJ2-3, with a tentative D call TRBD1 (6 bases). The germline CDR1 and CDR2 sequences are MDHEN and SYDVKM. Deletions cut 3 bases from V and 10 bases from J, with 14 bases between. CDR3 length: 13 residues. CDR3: CASSFVNRVAQYF. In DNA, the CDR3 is TGTGCCAGCAGTTTTGTGAACAGGGTGGCGCAGTATTTT.

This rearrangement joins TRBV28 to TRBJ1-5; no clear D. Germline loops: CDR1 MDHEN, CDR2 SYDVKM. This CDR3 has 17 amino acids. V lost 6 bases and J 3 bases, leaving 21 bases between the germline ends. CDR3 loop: CASRKLDFPLDNQPQHF. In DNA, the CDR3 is TGTGCCAGCAGGAAACTGGATTTTCCCCTGGACAATCAGCCCCAGCATTTT. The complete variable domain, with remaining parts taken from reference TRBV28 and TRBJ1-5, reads DVKVTQSSRYLVKRTGEKVFLECVQDMDHENMFWYRQDPGLGLRLIYFSYDVKMKEKGDIPEGYSVSREKKERFSLILESASTNQTSMYLCASRKLDFPLDNQPQHFGDGTRLSIL.

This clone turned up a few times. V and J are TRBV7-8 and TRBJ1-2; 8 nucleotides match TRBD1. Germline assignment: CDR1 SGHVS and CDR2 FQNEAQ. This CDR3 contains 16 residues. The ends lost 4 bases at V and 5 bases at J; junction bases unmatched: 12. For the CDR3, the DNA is TGTGCCAGCAGCTCCCAAGGACAGGGCCTACGTTATGGCTACACCTTC. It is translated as CASSSQGQGLRYGYTF.